These 21 T cell receptor beta chains came from one sample sequenced in a study of blood T cell repertoires in COVID-19. Data came from immunoSEQ multiplex PCR; TCRdb stores just in-frame clones and leaves some out. The data show about 290,000 clones, 80% to 90% seen once. Input material: peripheral blood. The receptor source for this set is a man aged 40-49 years with acute or convalescent COVID-19.

The chain combines TRBV20-1 with TRBJ1-2; a possible D gene is TRBD1 (5 bases). This CDR3 is 11 amino acids long. CDR1 and CDR2 from the germline V gene are DFQATT and SNEGSKA (reference sequence). The V end lost 7 bases, the J end lost 7 bases, and 13 bases lay between the germline ends. CDR3 loop: CSGTGLGGYTF. The CDR3 DNA is TGCAGTGGCACGGGACTAGGTGGCTACACCTTC.

This chain connects TRBV30 to TRBJ1-2; D unresolved. The CDR3 contains 14 residues. CDR1 GTSNPN and CDR2 SVGIG come from the germline V gene (reference sequence). Trimming shortened V by 1 base and J by 3 bases, and 12 bases separated the two germline ends. This CDR3 is CAWSGRPGDYGYTF. As DNA, the CDR3 is TGTGCCTGGAGTGGAAGGCCAGGCGACTATGGCTACACCTTC.

Here the CDR3 DNA reads TGTGCTACCAGCCAGGGGGCTGTAAATCAGCCCCAGCATTTT. This encodes CATSQGAVNQPQHF. V is TRBV6-5 and J is TRBJ1-5, with TRBD1 identical over 8 bases. In germline, CDR1 is MNHEY, CDR2 SVGAGI. The CDR3 sequence is 14 residues long.

This clone has just one count. V usage is TRBV7-8 and J usage is TRBJ1-1; 7 nucleotides align to TRBD1. Losses at the gene ends were 2 bases for V and 3 bases for J; bases not matched to a gene: 6. Germline CDR1 reads SGHVS; CDR2 reads FQNEAQ. The CDR3 is made up of 15 amino acids. CDR3 sequence reads: CASSLRGQGYTEAFF. Here the CDR3 DNA reads TGTGCCAGCAGCTTAAGGGGGCAGGGCTACACTGAAGCTTTCTTT. The variable domain in full, completed from reference TRBV7-8 and TRBJ1-1, reads GAGVSQSPRYKVAKRGQDVALRCDPISGHVSLFWYQQALGQGPEFLTYFQNEAQLDKSGLPSDRFFAERPEGSVSTLKIQRTQQEDSAVYLCASSLRGQGYTEAFFGQGTRLTVV.

The table lists this clone with a count of one. The CDR3 region is CATSDPGQGLGYEQYF. CDR3 nucleotide sequence: TGTGCCACCAGTGACCCTGGACAGGGGTTAGGTTACGAGCAGTACTTC. The chain couples TRBV24-1 to TRBJ2-7; 9 bases are shared with TRBD1. V shed 4 bases, J shed 4 bases, and the junction held 10 bases outside the gene matches. Germline V gene sequence: CDR1 KGHDR, CDR2 SFDVKD. This CDR3 comprises 16 residues.

The DNA for the CDR3 is TGCGCCAGCAGCTTGCCGGGGTTAATAACTGAAGCTTTCTTT. Protein product: CASSLPGLITEAFF. The V gene is TRBV5-1, the J gene TRBJ1-1; D not resolved. Looked up from germline, CDR1 is SGHRS and CDR2 is YFSETQ. V lost 1 base, J lost 5 bases, and 12 bases lay in between. The CDR3 spans 14 residues.

This chain connects TRBV2 to TRBJ2-7, with 8 bases matching TRBD1. CDR1 and CDR2 (germline): SNHLY, FYNNEI. This CDR3 is 15 amino acids long. Germline trimming cut 6 bases from V and 3 bases from J; bases unmatched to any gene: 10. CDR3 in amino acids: CASSPGQASIYEQYF. In DNA form, the CDR3 reads TGTGCCAGCAGCCCGGGACAGGCCTCTATCTACGAGCAGTACTTC. The whole variable domain, remainder taken from reference TRBV2 and TRBJ2-7, is EPEVTQTPSHQVTQMGQEVILRCVPISNHLYFYWYRQILGQKVEFLVSFYNNEISEKSEIFDDQFSVERPDGSNFTLKIRSTKLEDSAMYFCASSPGQASIYEQYFGPGTRLTVT.

The chain recombines TRBV4-2 with TRBJ2-7; D is possibly TRBD2 (6 bases). The CDR3 is made up of 13 amino acids. Germline CDR1 reads LGHNA; CDR2 reads YNFKEQ. The germline V and J ends were trimmed by 4 bases and 3 bases, with 10 bases remaining between them. CDR3 region: CASSRLEGYEQYF. The CDR3 nucleotides are TGTGCCAGCAGCCGCCTGGAGGGCTACGAGCAGTACTTC.

Turning to this clone: Other DNA sequences in this sample translate to the same CDR3. The V gene is TRBV14, the J gene TRBJ1-2; D uncertain. Germline values: CDR1 SGHDN, CDR2 FVKESK. V lost 3 bases to trimming and J lost 4 bases, with 9 bases between them. This CDR3 has 13 amino acids. CDR3 sequence: CASSHGPSYGYTF. The CDR3 nucleotides read TGTGCCAGCAGCCATGGCCCAAGCTATGGCTACACCTTC.

This clone has only a few counts. The V call is TRBV5-8, the J call TRBJ1-4; D may be TRBD1 (5 bases). CDR3 length: 20 residues. The V gene lost 1 base and the J gene lost 1 base, with 23 bases spanning the gap. Germline V gene data show CDR1 as SGHTS and CDR2 as YDEGEE. The CDR3 sequence: CASSLTYRMRGTGTNEKLFF. CDR3 nucleotide sequence: TGTGCCAGCAGCTTGACTTACCGAATGCGGGGTACAGGAACTAATGAAAAACTGTTTTTT. The entire variable domain, with the rest obtained from reference TRBV5-8 and TRBJ1-4, is as follows: EAGVTQSPTHLIKTRGQQATLRCSPISGHTSVYWYQQALGLGLQFLLWYDEGEERNRGNFPPRFSGRQFPNYSSELNVNALELEDSALYLCASSLTYRMRGTGTNEKLFFGSGTQLSVL.

A remark on this clone: Its ends do not fully match the called genes, so a read error is possible. The chain combines TRBV5-1 with TRBJ2-3; D is unclear. The CDR3 spans 14 residues. Looked up from germline, CDR1 is SGHRS and CDR2 is YFSETQ. CDR3 region: CVSSFPDSTDTQYF. Here the CDR3 DNA reads TGCGTCAGCAGCTTCCCAGATAGCACAGATACGCAGTATTTT. Drawing the rest from reference TRBV5-1 and TRBJ2-3, the complete variable domain is KAGVTQTPRYLIKTRGQQVTLSCSPISGHRSVSWYQQTPGQGLQFLFEYFSETQRNKGNFPGRFSGRQFSNSRSEMNVSTLELGDSALYLCVSSFPDSTDTQYFGPGTRLTVL.

V and J are TRBV6-5 and TRBJ2-1; TRBD1 aligns across 9 bases. The CDR3 length is 15 residues. Germline V CDR1 and CDR2: MNHEY, SVGAGI. V lost 5 bases, J lost 4 bases, and 6 bases stayed unmatched. CDR3 sequence (DNA): TGTGCCAGCAGTACATCGGGACAGGGATACAATGAGCAGTTCTTC. Its protein product is CASSTSGQGYNEQFF.

The rearrangement uses TRBV2 and TRBJ2-1; D call uncertain. The germline V gene has CDR1 SNHLY and CDR2 FYNNEI. The CDR3 runs 11 residues. V was cut by 5 bases and J by 6 bases, with 5 bases left in between. The CDR3 DNA sequence: TGTGCCAGCAGTAACTTCAATGAGCAGTTCTTC. Residues: CASSNFNEQFF.

This sequence joins TRBV29-1 and TRBJ1-4, with D unclear. Between the trimmed V and J ends, which lost 5 bases and 3 bases, there was a span of 10 bases. Germline V gene data show CDR1 as SQVTM and CDR2 as ANQGSEA. This CDR3 spans 13 amino acids. CDR3 in DNA: TGCAGCGTTCTTGAGTTGGCTAATGAAAAACTGTTTTTT. Amino acids: CSVLELANEKLFF. The full variable domain, in which reference TRBV29-1 and TRBJ1-4 provide the parts outside the CDR3, is SAVISQKPSRDICQRGTSLTIQCQVDSQVTMMFWYRQQPGQSLTLIATANQGSEATYESGFVIDKFPISRPNLTFSTLTVSNMSPEDSSIYLCSVLELANEKLFFGSGTQLSVL.

This clone is a singleton in its sample. The chain uses TRBV7-8 and TRBJ1-5; 9 nucleotides align to TRBD1. The V gene end was trimmed by 1 base and the J gene end by 0 bases; junction bases not matched to a gene: 4. CDR3 length: 17 residues. Germline V CDR1 and CDR2: SGHVS, FQNEAQ. The CDR3 region has the DNA TGTGCCAGCAGCTTAGGCGGGACAGGGTATAGCAATCAGCCCCAGCATTTT. Translation gives CASSLGGTGYSNQPQHF.

The chain has TRBV5-3 and TRBJ2-7, with D perhaps matching TRBD2 (7 bases). TRBV5-3 is identified as an open reading frame with a role that is uncertain. The V and J ends lost 4 bases and 2 bases respectively, with 19 bases between them. The CDR3 covers 16 residues. The CDR3 spells CARSEPIGGLTYEQYF. In DNA form, the CDR3 reads TGTGCCAGAAGCGAGCCGATCGGGGGGCTGACCTACGAGCAGTACTTC.

V usage is TRBV5-4 and J usage is TRBJ2-3; TRBD1 is a possible D gene (5 bases). Germline V gene data show CDR1 as SGHNT and CDR2 as YYREEE (reference sequence). The V end lost 0 bases, the J end lost 1 base, and 12 bases lay between the germline ends. The CDR3 runs to 16 residues. CDR3 bases: TGTGCCAGCAGCTTGGGGGGCTTTACTGGCACAGATACGCAGTATTTT. Its translation: CASSLGGFTGTDTQYF.

V usage is TRBV9 and J usage is TRBJ1-2, with D possibly TRBD1 on 5 matching bases. The V gene's germline CDR1 is SGDLS and CDR2 YYNGEE. This CDR3 spans 15 amino acids. Trimming removed 4 bases at V and 4 bases at J, with 17 bases between. The CDR3: CASSPDPGLGYGYTF. DNA for the CDR3: TGTGCCAGCAGCCCTGATCCGGGACTCGGCTATGGCTACACCTTC.

This chain uses TRBV5-6 with TRBJ1-3; no clear D. V dropped 2 bases and J dropped 0 bases, with 15 bases sitting between them. This CDR3 spans 17 amino acids. Germline loops: CDR1 SGHDT, CDR2 YYEEEE. In DNA, the CDR3 is TGTGCCAGCAGCTTCGGGTCTTTCGGTCCCTCTGGAAACACCATATATTTT. Translating it yields CASSFGSFGPSGNTIYF.

This rearrangement joins TRBV19 to TRBJ1-2; D remains ambiguous. The CDR3 runs to 15 residues. Germline CDR1 LNHDA, CDR2 SQIVND (reference sequence). V was shortened by 6 bases and J by 4 bases, with 18 bases between the two germline ends. The CDR3: CASSSMSVIGYGYTF. In nucleotides, the CDR3 is TGTGCCAGTAGCTCCATGTCGGTTATCGGCTATGGCTACACCTTC.

V and J are TRBV27 and TRBJ1-2, with D hard to call. The ends were cut back, 0 bases at V and 2 bases at J, with 10 bases in the middle. The CDR3 spans 15 residues. Per germline, CDR1 MNHEY and CDR2 SMNVEV (reference sequence). CDR3 sequence (DNA): TGTGCCAGCAGTTTATCAACGGAGAAAAACTATGGCTACACCTTC. This encodes CASSLSTEKNYGYTF.